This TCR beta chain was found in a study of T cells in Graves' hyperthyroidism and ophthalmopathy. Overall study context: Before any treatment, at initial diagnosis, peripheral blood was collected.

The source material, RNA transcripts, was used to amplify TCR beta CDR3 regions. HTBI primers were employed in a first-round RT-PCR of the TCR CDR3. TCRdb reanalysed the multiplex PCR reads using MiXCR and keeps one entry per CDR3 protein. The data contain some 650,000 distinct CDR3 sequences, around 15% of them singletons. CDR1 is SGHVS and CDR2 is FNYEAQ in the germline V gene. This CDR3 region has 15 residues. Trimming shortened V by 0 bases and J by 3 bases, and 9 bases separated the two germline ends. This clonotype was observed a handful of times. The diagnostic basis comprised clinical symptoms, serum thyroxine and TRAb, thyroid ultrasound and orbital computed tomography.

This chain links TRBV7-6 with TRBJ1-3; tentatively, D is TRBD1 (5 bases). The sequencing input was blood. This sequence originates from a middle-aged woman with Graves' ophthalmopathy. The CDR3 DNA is TGTGCCAGCAGCTTAGCGCGGGGACTTGGAAACACCATATATTTT. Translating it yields CASSLARGLGNTIYF.